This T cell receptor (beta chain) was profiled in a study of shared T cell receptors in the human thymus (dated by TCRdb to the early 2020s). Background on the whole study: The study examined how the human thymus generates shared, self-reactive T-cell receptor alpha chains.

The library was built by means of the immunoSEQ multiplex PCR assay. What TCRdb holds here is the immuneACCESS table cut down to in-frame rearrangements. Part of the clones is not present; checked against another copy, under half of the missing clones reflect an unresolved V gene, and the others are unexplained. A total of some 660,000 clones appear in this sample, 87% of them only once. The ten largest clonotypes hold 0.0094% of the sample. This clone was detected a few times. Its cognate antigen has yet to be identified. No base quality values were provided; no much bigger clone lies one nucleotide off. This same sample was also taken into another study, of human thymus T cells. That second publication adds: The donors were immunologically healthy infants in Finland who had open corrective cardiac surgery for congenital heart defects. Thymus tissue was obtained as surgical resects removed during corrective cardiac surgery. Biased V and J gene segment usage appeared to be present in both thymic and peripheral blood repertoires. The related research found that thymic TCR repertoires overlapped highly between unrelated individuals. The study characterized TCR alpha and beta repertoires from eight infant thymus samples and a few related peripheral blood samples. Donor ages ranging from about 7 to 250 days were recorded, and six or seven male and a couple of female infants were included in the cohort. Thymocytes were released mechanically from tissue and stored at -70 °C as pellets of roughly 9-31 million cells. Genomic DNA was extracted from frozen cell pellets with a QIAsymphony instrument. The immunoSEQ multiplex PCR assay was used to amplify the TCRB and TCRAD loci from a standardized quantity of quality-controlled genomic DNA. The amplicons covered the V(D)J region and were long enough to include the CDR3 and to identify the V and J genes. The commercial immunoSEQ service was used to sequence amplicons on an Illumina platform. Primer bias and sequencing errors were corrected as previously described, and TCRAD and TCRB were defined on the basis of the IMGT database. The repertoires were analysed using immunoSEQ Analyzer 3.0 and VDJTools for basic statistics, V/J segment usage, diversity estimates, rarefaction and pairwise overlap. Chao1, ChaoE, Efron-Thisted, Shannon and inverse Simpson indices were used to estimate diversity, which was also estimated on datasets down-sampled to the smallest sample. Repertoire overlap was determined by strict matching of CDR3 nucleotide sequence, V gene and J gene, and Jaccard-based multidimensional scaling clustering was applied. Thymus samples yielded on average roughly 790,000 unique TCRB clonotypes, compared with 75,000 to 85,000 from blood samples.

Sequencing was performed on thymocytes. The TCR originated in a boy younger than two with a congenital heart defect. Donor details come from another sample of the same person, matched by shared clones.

The CDR3 protein is CATSHRAYYYEQYF. Here is the DNA: TGTGCCACCAGCCACCGCGCGTACTACTACGAGCAGTACTTC. Recombination linked TRBV15 to TRBJ2-7; the D gene identity is not certain. The germline V gene (reference sequence) yields LNHNV for CDR1 and YYDKDF for CDR2. The junction shows trimming of 5 bases on V and 3 bases on J, plus 14 bases between the germline ends. The CDR3 sequence holds 14 residues, the cysteine and phenylalanine included. Just the 42-base CDR3 DNA is kept, in frame starting at base 1.